Each of the 26 T cell receptor beta chains below was sequenced from the same sample in a study of T cell responses to AZD1222 COVID-19 vaccine. Profiled with immunoSEQ multiplex PCR; TCRdb holds only in-frame clones, not every one. There are 95,000 to 150,000 clones in the sample; about 89% occur only once, and over 8.5% lies in the top ten. The sample consisted of peripheral blood, taken on day 0 of MenACWY control vaccination. Receptors originate from an adult in good health.

The CDR3 here is CASSVGLELTDTQYF. The CDR3 DNA sequence: TGTGCCAGCAGCGTAGGCCTGGAACTCACAGATACGCAGTATTTT. The V gene is TRBV9, the J gene TRBJ2-3; D uncertain. V lost 0 bases and J 2 bases, leaving 10 bases between the germline ends. The CDR3 spans 15 residues. The V gene's germline CDR1 is SGDLS and CDR2 YYNGEE.

The chain couples TRBV25-1 to TRBJ2-7; 9 bases are shared with TRBD1. The germline V gene encodes CDR1 MGHDK and CDR2 SYGVNS. There are 16 residues in the CDR3. The V and J ends lost 2 bases and 0 bases, in that order; junction bases with no gene match: 5. CDR3 nucleotides: TGTGCCAGCAGTGAACATGGACAGGGGAGCTCCTACGAGCAGTACTTC. The encoded protein is CASSEHGQGSSYEQYF.

The V gene is TRBV19, the J gene TRBJ1-5; 8 positions match TRBD1. Looked up from germline, CDR1 is LNHDA and CDR2 is SQIVND (reference sequence). The length of the CDR3 is 16 residues. V trimming: 7 bases; J trimming: 0 bases; junction bases outside the gene matches: 8. The CDR3: CASIQTGGYSNQPQHF. DNA for the CDR3: TGTGCCAGTATACAAACAGGGGGATATAGCAATCAGCCCCAGCATTTT. The whole variable domain, remainder taken from reference TRBV19 and TRBJ1-5, is DGGITQSPKYLFRKEGQNVTLSCEQNLNHDAMYWYRQDPGQGLRLIYYSQIVNDFQKGDIAEGYSVSREKKESFPLTVTSAQKNPTAFYLCASIQTGGYSNQPQHFGDGTRLSIL.

The chain combines TRBV7-2 with TRBJ2-1; perhaps TRBD2 as D (6 bases). This CDR3 has 13 amino acids. Trimming shortened V by 3 bases and J by 10 bases, and 13 bases separated the two germline ends. Germline loops: CDR1 SGHTA, CDR2 FQGNSA. In DNA, the CDR3 is TGTGCCAGCAGCTTGCCGCCGGCGGGGGAGCAGTTCTTC. This encodes CASSLPPAGEQFF.

The chain combines TRBV27 with TRBJ2-7; the match to TRBD1 covers 7 bases. With V trimmed by 4 bases and J by 3 bases, 6 bases remained unmatched. The germline gives CDR1 MNHEY, CDR2 SMNVEV (reference sequence). The CDR3 has 14 residues. The CDR3 DNA reads TGTGCCAGCAGTTCCCTCCGGGACAGCTACGAGCAGTACTTC. Its translation is CASSSLRDSYEQYF.

The chain is built from TRBV5-8 and TRBJ1-1, with D hard to call. This CDR3 has 14 amino acids. Germline V gene data show CDR1 as SGHTS and CDR2 as YDEGEE. Trimming pared 4 bases from V and 1 base from J, leaving 11 bases between. CDR3 sequence (DNA): TGTGCCAGCAGCCCAAGACCTTGGAACACTGAAGCTTTCTTT. Translating gives CASSPRPWNTEAFF.

This clone was seen just once. J is TRBJ1-6 and V is TRBV3-1 (or the pseudogene TRBV3-2), with D maybe TRBD1 (6 bases). The V gene lost 1 base and the J gene lost 7 bases, with 14 bases spanning the gap. The length of the CDR3 is 16 residues. Germline values: CDR1 LGHDT, CDR2 YNNKEL (reference sequence). CDR3 loop: CASSQGWRGANSPLHF. The CDR3 nucleotides read TGTGCCAGCAGCCAAGGGTGGCGGGGGGCAAATTCACCCCTCCACTTT.

The V call is TRBV3-1 (or the pseudogene TRBV3-2), the J call TRBJ2-1, with 14 nucleotides matching TRBD2. Unmatched junction bases numbered 3, after V lost 8 bases and J lost 12 bases. Germline V gene sequence: CDR1 LGHDT, CDR2 YNNKEL (reference sequence). The CDR3 has 12 amino acids. The CDR3 DNA sequence: TGTGCCAGCGGGACTAGCGGGAGTCTGCAGTTCTTC. Translated, it gives CASGTSGSLQFF.

Concerning this clone: It is unclear where the CDR3 begins or ends on the DNA, so no DNA is shown, and the CDR3 is as TCRdb lists it. The J gene is TRBJ1-2, the V gene TRBV11-2; TRBD1, the D gene given by the table, was not confirmed from the DNA. The CDR3 is 14 residues long, ends included. Germline lookup yields CDR1 SGHAT and CDR2 FQNNGV. This chain's CDR3 is CASSFGPGGLGYTF.

The table lists this clone with a count of one. A much larger clone differs by one base, so this may be a read error. Written as DNA, the CDR3 is TGTGCCAGCAGTTACAGGGATAACACTGAAGCTTTCTTT. It encodes CASSYRDNTEAFF. The chain uses TRBV27 and TRBJ1-1; the D gene is possibly TRBD1 (6 bases). The CDR3 is made up of 13 amino acids. CDR1 is MNHEY, CDR2 SMNVEV, per germline (reference sequence). Trimming shortened V by 4 bases and J by 2 bases, and 8 bases separated the two germline ends.

This chain connects TRBV19 to TRBJ1-5, with D unclear. The CDR3 consists of 13 residues. CDR1 is LNHDA, CDR2 SQIVND, per germline (reference sequence). Trimming took off 3 bases at V and 9 bases at J, with 12 bases between the two ends. The chain's CDR3 is CASSIGQGRPQHF. For the CDR3, the DNA is TGTGCCAGTAGTATTGGGCAAGGGCGGCCCCAGCATTTT.

CDR3 residues: CATSSDHRGRNTEAFF. CDR3 nucleotides: TGTGCCACCAGCAGTGACCACAGGGGGAGGAACACTGAAGCTTTCTTT. This chain links TRBV15 with TRBJ1-1; 8 nucleotides line up with TRBD1. Trimming at V came to 3 bases and at J to 1 base, leaving 7 bases not matched to a gene. There are 16 residues in the CDR3. Germline V gene data show CDR1 as LNHNV and CDR2 as YYDKDF (reference sequence).

The V gene is TRBV6-2 or TRBV6-3, the J gene TRBJ1-1; no reliable D call. Trimming removed 7 bases from V and 4 bases from J, with 13 bases in between. This CDR3 is built from 13 residues. The germline gives CDR1 MNHEY, CDR2 SVGEGT. The CDR3 DNA reads TGTGCCAGCATTTATCGGGGAAGCACTGAAGCTTTCTTT. Residues: CASIYRGSTEAFF.

The J gene is TRBJ2-1, the V gene TRBV24-1, with D uncertain. V shed 2 bases and J shed 1 base, with 8 bases lying between them. CDR3 length: 15 residues. Germline V lookup: CDR1 KGHDR, CDR2 SFDVKD. The CDR3 protein is CATSDSGDSYNEQFF. CDR3 DNA sequence: TGTGCCACCAGTGATTCAGGTGATTCCTACAATGAGCAGTTCTTC.

The rearrangement uses TRBV20-1 and TRBJ2-3, with D possibly called TRBD1 or TRBD2 (5 bases each). The CDR3 totals 11 residues. V lost 5 bases, J lost 6 bases, and 9 bases lay in between. In germline, CDR1 is DFQATT, CDR2 SNEGSKA (reference sequence). The CDR3 nucleotides read TGCAGTGCTTTCTGGGGGGATACGCAGTATTTT. As protein: CSAFWGDTQYF.

The chain links TRBV9 to TRBJ1-6; a weak D match, TRBD1 (5 bases). Germline values: CDR1 SGDLS, CDR2 YYNGEE. V was shortened by 0 bases and J by 9 bases, with 10 bases between the two germline ends. The CDR3 has 14 amino acids. CDR3 DNA sequence: TGTGCCAGCAGCGTAGGGGGGACGGGTTCACCCCTCCACTTT. This sequence encodes CASSVGGTGSPLHF.

The chain uses TRBV11-2 and TRBJ2-4, with TRBD2 as a possible D gene (5 bases). Germline V gene data show CDR1 as SGHAT and CDR2 as FQNNGV. With 0 bases removed from V and 6 bases from J, the gap between germline ends came to 12 bases. The CDR3 spans 15 residues. CDR3 coding DNA: TGTGCCAGCAGCTTAGATTCGGGGTATGGAAACATTCAGTACTTC. This gives the protein CASSLDSGYGNIQYF.

The chain carries TRBV4-3 and TRBJ1-2, with D maybe TRBD1 (5 bases). The CDR3 extends over 16 amino acids. CDR1 LGHNA and CDR2 YSLEER come from the germline V gene. V lost 1 base to trimming and J lost 2 bases, with 14 bases between them. CDR3 residues: CASSQGPGGANYGYTF. CDR3 coding DNA: TGCGCCAGCAGCCAAGGCCCCGGCGGGGCAAACTATGGCTACACCTTC.

The genes are TRBV5-4 and TRBJ1-4; the D is unclear. Germline assignment: CDR1 SGHNT and CDR2 YYREEE (reference sequence). The CDR3 runs to 13 residues. V lost 3 bases and J 6 bases, leaving 9 bases between the germline ends. The CDR3 loop reads CASSSRSDEKLFF. For the CDR3, the DNA is TGTGCCAGCAGCTCACGATCAGATGAAAAACTGTTTTTT.

This chain joins TRBV5-4 and TRBJ2-1, with 8 positions matching TRBD2. This CDR3 contains 15 residues. The trim removed 4 bases at V and 4 bases at J, leaving 7 bases unmatched. Germline V gene sequence: CDR1 SGHNT, CDR2 YYREEE (reference sequence). The CDR3 bases are TGTGCCAGCAGCCCGAGCGGGAGATTATACAATGAGCAGTTCTTC. Translating gives CASSPSGRLYNEQFF.

The chain is built from TRBV28 and TRBJ2-1; possibly TRBD1 for D (7 bases). The germline CDR1 and CDR2 sequences are MDHEN and SYDVKM. The CDR3 length is 18 residues. Trimming shortened V by 3 bases and J by 7 bases, and 25 bases separated the two germline ends. CDR3 loop: CASSFRRGNRGRTNEQFF. In DNA, the CDR3 is TGTGCCAGCAGTTTCCGCAGGGGGAATCGAGGGAGGACGAATGAGCAGTTCTTC.

This chain uses TRBV5-1 with TRBJ1-6, with D perhaps matching TRBD1 (6 bases). The CDR3 is 17 residues long. Trimming took off 4 bases at V and 0 bases at J, with 14 bases between the two ends. Germline loops: CDR1 SGHRS, CDR2 YFSETQ. The CDR3 sequence: CASSELGQSSYNSPLHF. Here the CDR3 DNA reads TGCGCCAGCAGCGAACTCGGACAGAGCTCCTATAATTCACCCCTCCACTTT.

This sequence joins TRBV5-5 and TRBJ2-7; TRBD2 might be the D (5 bases). This CDR3 comprises 15 residues. Trimming pared 0 bases from V and 2 bases from J, leaving 12 bases between. CDR1 SGHKS and CDR2 YYEKEE come from the germline V gene (reference sequence). The CDR3 region is CASSLDPGKAYEQYF. In DNA, the CDR3 is TGTGCCAGCAGCTTGGACCCCGGGAAGGCCTACGAGCAGTACTTC.

This clone appeared a single time. The chain joins TRBV2 to TRBJ2-2, with D tentatively TRBD2 (5 bases). With 4 bases removed from V and 4 bases from J, the gap between germline ends came to 13 bases. This CDR3 is built from 15 residues. Germline V gives CDR1 SNHLY, CDR2 FYNNEI. The DNA for the CDR3 is TGTGCCAGCAGTGTGGTGCTAGCCGGCACCGGGGAGCTGTTTTTT. Residues: CASSVVLAGTGELFF.

The chain is built from TRBV10-3 and TRBJ1-1; weak D call: TRBD1 (5 bases). The CDR3 totals 14 residues. In germline, CDR1 is ENHRY, CDR2 SYGVKD. V was pared by 6 bases and J by 3 bases, with 14 bases between. Here the CDR3 DNA reads TGTGCCATCAGACCGGGGGAGGTCGACACTGAAGCTTTCTTT. Amino acid sequence: CAIRPGEVDTEAFF.

The CDR3 DNA reads as TGCGCCAGCAGCCAAGATCAAGGGCTAGCGTCTAATGAGCAGTTCTTC. Amino acid sequence: CASSQDQGLASNEQFF. The chain employs TRBV4-1 and TRBJ2-1; D is perhaps TRBD2 (6 bases). Per germline, CDR1 MGHRA and CDR2 YSYEKL. Trimming took 0 bases from V and 7 from J, leaving 16 bases between them. The CDR3 runs 16 residues.